One and the same sample provided the 5 T cell receptor beta chains below, sequenced in a study of blood T cell repertoires in COVID-19. This table comes from immunoSEQ multiplex PCR, and its TCRdb copy is limited to in-frame clones, with some not included. Of 150,000 to 200,000 clones listed, around 81% are singletons. Sequenced material: peripheral blood. The receptors come from a man in his 60s with active or convalescent COVID-19.

The chain has TRBV11-2 and TRBJ2-7; D unclear. The V gene's germline CDR1 is SGHAT and CDR2 FQNNGV. The germline V and J ends were trimmed by 5 bases and 4 bases, with 18 bases remaining between them. This CDR3 is built from 15 residues. The CDR3 DNA follows: TGTGCCAGCAGCCCTCAGGATACCAGTGTGTACGAGCAGTACTTC. It translates to CASSPQDTSVYEQYF.

The chain recombines TRBV6-6 with TRBJ2-1, with 7 positions matching TRBD2. V lost 6 bases, J lost 4 bases, and 3 bases stayed unmatched. This CDR3 spans 13 amino acids. CDR1 is MNHNY and CDR2 is SVGAGI in the germline V gene (reference sequence). The CDR3 spells CASSRDYYNEQFF. CDR3 in DNA: TGTGCCAGCAGCCGGGACTATTACAATGAGCAGTTCTTC.

This chain connects TRBV21-1 to TRBJ1-2; TRBD1, the table's D call, was not compared with the DNA. TRBV21-1 is assigned pseudogene status. The CDR3 sequence is 17 residues long. The CDR3 is CASSKVRTGLKNYGYTF. CDR3 sequence (DNA): TGTGCCAGCAGCAAAGTCCGGACAGGCCTTAAGAACTATGGCTACACCTTC.

The sample holds a few counts of this clone. The J gene is TRBJ2-5, the V gene TRBV2; D perhaps matches TRBD2 (6 bases). The V gene's germline CDR1 is SNHLY and CDR2 FYNNEI. CDR3 length: 16 amino acids. Trimming removed 5 bases from V and 5 bases from J, with 21 bases in between. In nucleotides, the CDR3 is TGTGCCAGCAGTCTTCCGGGGGTTGTATTGGGGGAGACCCAGTACTTC. Amino acid sequence: CASSLPGVVLGETQYF.

V and J are TRBV4-1 and TRBJ2-3; possible D gene TRBD2, 5 bases. From germline, CDR1 is MGHRA and CDR2 YSYEKL. This CDR3 has 17 amino acids. V was clipped by 4 bases and J by 5 bases, with 22 bases between them. DNA of the CDR3: TGCGCCAGCAGCCGGACTCCCATGAACGGCTGGGTAGATACGCAGTATTTT. Translating gives CASSRTPMNGWVDTQYF.